These T cell receptor beta chains were read from a single sample in a study of shared clonotypes between healthy human individuals. Assay: immunoSEQ multiplex PCR; the TCRdb copy retains only in-frame clones and omits some. This sample has about 660,000 clones; approximately 74% occur once, and the top ten carry 1.5% to 2%. Sequenced: memory CD4+ T cells sorted from blood. Receptors originate from a woman in her twenties or thirties in good health. Both conserved end residues are part of each CDR3. The order of the fields is V gene, J gene, D gene, clone size, CDR3 protein, CDR3 DNA. The D gene is left open where the match is weak. Only some rows state a clone size, as once, few, many or a class for expanded clones.

TRBV19	TRBJ2-3	TRBD1	-	CASSRGTGGVFDTQYF	TGTGCCAGTAGCCGAGGGACAGGGGGAGTGTTTGATACGCAGTATTTT
TRBV6-5	TRBJ2-7	-	-	CASSLRTDEQYF	TGTGCCAGCAGCCTTAGGACAGACGAGCAGTACTTC
TRBV28	TRBJ2-7	TRBD2	-	CASSTPGLAKSYEQYF	TGTGCCAGCAGCACACCGGGACTAGCGAAATCCTACGAGCAGTACTTC
TRBV7-9	TRBJ1-1	TRBD1	-	CASSSDRVMVSTEAFF	TGTGCCAGCAGCTCGGACAGGGTGATGGTAAGCACTGAAGCTTTCTTT
TRBV27	TRBJ1-5	-	-	CASSLSGLGESNQPQHF	TGTGCCAGCAGTTTATCGGGCCTGGGAGAAAGCAATCAGCCCCAGCATTTT
TRBV4-1	TRBJ2-7	TRBD2	many	CASSLTPGLAGGAYEQYF	TGCGCCAGCAGCCTCACTCCGGGACTAGCGGGAGGAGCGTACGAGCAGTACTTC
TRBV4-2	TRBJ1-5	-	once	CASSQYTGDQPQHF	TGTGCCAGCAGCCAATATACGGGCGATCAGCCCCAGCATTTT
TRBV19	TRBJ1-6	-	-	CASSFGNSPLHF	TGTGCCAGTAGCTTCGGGAATTCACCCCTCCACTTT
TRBV27	TRBJ2-2	TRBD1	-	CASARGQGIGELFF	TGTGCCAGCGCAAGGGGACAGGGGATCGGGGAGCTGTTTTTT
TRBV18	TRBJ1-1	TRBD1	once	CASSPGGQENTEAFF	TGTGCCAGCTCACCAGGCGGACAGGAAAACACTGAAGCTTTCTTT
TRBV11-2	TRBJ2-7	TRBD1	-	CASSLTDRVGEQYF	TGTGCCAGCAGCCTTACGGACAGGGTGGGCGAGCAGTACTTC
TRBV30	TRBJ2-7	TRBD1	-	CAWSVTGTGGPYEQYF	TGTGCCTGGAGTGTAACCGGGACAGGGGGTCCCTACGAGCAGTACTTC
TRBV11-3	TRBJ2-1	-	once	CASSLGLNNEQFF	TGTGCCAGCAGCCTGGGACTGAACAATGAGCAGTTCTTC
TRBV19	TRBJ1-5	-	-	CASRPRARGGHQPQHF	TGTGCCAGTAGGCCGAGGGCCCGGGGGGGACATCAGCCCCAGCATTTT
TRBV7-9	TRBJ2-1	-	-	CASSPPGGHYNEQFF	TGTGCCAGCAGCCCCCCCGGAGGCCACTACAATGAGCAGTTCTTC
TRBV4-2	TRBJ2-7	-	-	CASSQEFRTGEQYF	TGTGCCAGCAGCCAAGAGTTCAGAACAGGCGAGCAGTACTTC
TRBV6-6	TRBJ2-3	TRBD1	-	CASSGTVPADTQYF	TGTGCCAGCAGTGGGACAGTCCCAGCAGATACGCAGTATTTT
TRBV5-1	TRBJ2-5	-	-	CASRTDQETQYF	TGCGCCAGCAGGACAGATCAAGAGACCCAGTACTTC
TRBV6-6	TRBJ1-2	-	-	CASSYKGDYEGYGYTF	TGTGCCAGCAGTTACAAGGGGGACTATGAAGGCTATGGCTACACCTTC
TRBV7-8	TRBJ1-5	-	-	CASSLGTGFGSLRF	TGTGCCAGCAGCTTAGGAACTGGGTTTGGGTCTTTACGCTTT
TRBV6-1	TRBJ1-4	-	-	CASSIILGANEKLFF	TGTGCCAGCAGCATAATTTTAGGGGCTAATGAAAAACTGTTTTTT
TRBV28	TRBJ2-7	TRBD2	few	CASGGLAGVYEQYF	TGTGCCAGCGGGGGACTAGCGGGAGTCTACGAGCAGTACTTC
TRBV5-1	TRBJ1-3	-	-	CASSPGTSGNTIYF	TGCGCCAGCAGCCCCGGGACAAGTGGAAACACCATATATTTT
TRBV16	TRBJ2-7	TRBD2	-	CASSLGLADYSSYEQYF	TGTGCCAGCAGTTTGGGACTAGCGGATTATTCCTCCTACGAGCAGTACTTC
TRBV5-6	TRBJ1-4	-	-	CASSLWASSEKLFF	TGTGCCAGCAGTCTGTGGGCTTCGAGCGAAAAACTGTTTTTT
TRBV19	TRBJ2-7	TRBD1	-	CASSHGTALYEQYF	TGTGCCAGTAGTCACGGGACAGCGCTCTACGAGCAGTACTTC
TRBV5-1	TRBJ2-1	-	-	CASSLGGLMNEQFF	TGCGCCAGCAGCTTGGGGGGGTTAATGAATGAGCAGTTCTTC
TRBV10-3	TRBJ2-7	-	-	CAISDFGTQSYEQYF	TGTGCCATCAGTGATTTCGGGACACAATCCTACGAGCAGTACTTC
TRBV30	TRBJ2-5	-	once	CACRLGKETQYF	TGTGCCTGTCGACTAGGCAAAGAGACCCAGTACTTC
TRBV5-1	TRBJ2-1	-	-	CASSPLLGNEQFF	TGCGCCAGCAGTCCTCTCTTGGGCAATGAGCAGTTCTTC
TRBV28	TRBJ2-7	-	few	CATHSLGAGPYEQYF	TGTGCCACCCATTCCCTGGGGGCGGGGCCCTACGAGCAGTACTTC
TRBV25-1	TRBJ2-1	-	-	CASSGTDSYNEQFF	TGTGCCAGCAGTGGTACGGACAGTTACAATGAGCAGTTCTTC
TRBV7-2	TRBJ2-7	TRBD2	-	CASSSLAGVTHEQYF	TGTGCCAGCAGCTCACTAGCGGGAGTAACCCACGAGCAGTACTTC